In its sample, the clone carrying this T cell receptor beta chain was seen a few times. The target antigen is unknown. An end of the junction differs from the germline gene, which may be a read error. This record belongs to a study of glioma-infiltrating T cells. Regarding the study as a whole: Very few CDR3 sequences were shared between tissue and blood. Above-expected tissue-blood divergence occurred in all gliomas, most in low-grade ones.

CDR3 size: 11 residues. Per the germline V gene, CDR1 is MNHNS and CDR2 is SASEGT. The iRepertoire nested amplicon-rescue multiplex PCR amplified TCR alpha and beta CDR3s from RNA. For one-step reverse transcription and amplification, about 85-400 ng of tissue mRNA or PBMC total RNA was used. TCRdb used MiXCR to reprocess the multiplex PCR reads, holding one entry per CDR3 protein. The repertoire includes around 140,000 distinct CDR3 sequences, around 42% of them detected once, and roughly a fifth sits in the top ten. The V call is TRBV6-1, the J call TRBJ1-1; D not resolved. The sample comprised glioma tissue, nonneoplastic brain tissue, or PBMCs (not recorded which). The TCR comes from a human donor with low-grade glioma or glioblastoma, undergoing nonglioma brain surgery, or in good health (not recorded which). For the CDR3, the DNA is TGTGCCAGCACCGCTAACAATGAAGCTTTCTTT. Translation: CASTANNEAFF.